The clone carrying this T cell receptor (beta chain) showed up many times. Germline CDR1 and CDR2: SNHLY and FYNNEI. Trimming shortened V by 6 bases and J by 1 base, and 4 bases separated the two germline ends. This CDR3 is built from 11 residues. Amplifying from RNA transcripts, the study obtained TCR beta CDR3 regions. The first-round RT-PCR employed HTBI primers together with the Qiagen OneStep RT-PCR kit. A multiplex PCR was then performed as the second round. TCRdb passed the multiplex PCR reads through MiXCR, listing each CDR3 protein once. Of almost 400,000 distinct CDR3 sequences detected, about a sixth appear once; the ten largest clones hold 1.6%. The data were obtained in a study of Graves' ophthalmopathy and Graves' hyperthyroidism.

This receptor was taken from a woman between 18 and 29 years old with Graves' ophthalmopathy. Sequences were obtained from peripheral blood. The V gene is TRBV2, the J gene TRBJ2-7; no reliable D call. The CDR3 nucleotides are TGTGCCAGCAGGGAGTCCTACGAGCAGTACTTC. Its protein product is CASRESYEQYF.